The 18 T cell receptor beta chains presented below share a single source sample, sequenced in a study of T cell responses to AZD1222 COVID-19 vaccine. Some clones are missing from TCRdb's copy, which holds only in-frame ones; the method was immunoSEQ multiplex PCR. The sample contains 150,000 or so clones, more than 85% of which appear only once. The material sequenced was peripheral blood, taken on day 0 of AZD1222 vaccination. These TCRs come from an adult in good health.

V usage is TRBV10-1 and J usage is TRBJ1-2, with 7 nucleotides matching TRBD1. Per the germline V gene, CDR1 is WNHNN and CDR2 is SYGVQD (reference sequence). This CDR3 region has 13 residues. J lost 8 bases, V lost 2 bases, and 5 bases had no gene match. This CDR3 is CASSEDREEGYTF. The CDR3 nucleotides read TGCGCCAGCAGTGAGGACAGGGAGGAGGGCTACACCTTC.

This clone was seen once. V and J are TRBV28 and TRBJ1-1; D is unclear. V lost 6 bases to trimming and J lost 4 bases, with 9 bases between them. The CDR3 totals 12 residues. Germline CDR1 MDHEN, CDR2 SYDVKM. The CDR3 bases are TGTGCCAGCAGCGCCTGGGCCACTGAAGCTTTCTTT. This encodes CASSAWATEAFF.

The chain is built from TRBV6-5 and TRBJ1-5, with a possible D match to TRBD1 (5 bases). CDR3 size: 15 residues. V was clipped by 5 bases and J by 0 bases, with 11 bases between them. Germline assignment: CDR1 MNHEY and CDR2 SVGAGI. The CDR3 here is CASSRTPYSNQPQHF. The CDR3 DNA sequence: TGTGCCAGCAGTCGGACACCCTATAGCAATCAGCCCCAGCATTTT.

The rearrangement joins TRBV3-1 (or the pseudogene TRBV3-2) to TRBJ2-2; 8 nucleotides match TRBD1. The length of the CDR3 is 15 residues. The ends lost 3 bases at V and 5 bases at J; junction bases unmatched: 5. CDR1 LGHDT and CDR2 YNNKEL come from the germline V gene (reference sequence). The CDR3 reads CASSQDRAGTGELFF. The CDR3 DNA is TGTGCCAGCAGCCAGGACAGGGCGGGAACCGGGGAGCTGTTTTTT.

The gene calls are TRBV27 and TRBJ1-4, with D maybe TRBD1 (5 bases). Germline V gives CDR1 MNHEY, CDR2 SMNVEV (reference sequence). The V and J ends lost 2 bases and 3 bases respectively, with 13 bases between them. The CDR3 sequence is 16 residues long. CDR3 DNA: TGTGCCAGCAGTTTAACAGGTGAAGGGGCTAATGAAAAACTGTTTTTT. Amino acid sequence: CASSLTGEGANEKLFF.

V and J are TRBV15 and TRBJ2-2; 7 positions match TRBD1. CDR3 length equals 17 residues. The V gene end was trimmed by 0 bases and the J gene end by 3 bases; junction bases not matched to a gene: 7. Germline V gene lookup returns CDR1 LNHNV and CDR2 YYDKDF (reference sequence). In DNA, the CDR3 is TGTGCCACCAGCAGAGAAATTAGAGGGGGCCACACCGGGGAGCTGTTTTTT. Translated: CATSREIRGGHTGELFF.

J is TRBJ1-6 and V is TRBV11-3, with D unclear. The germline V gene encodes CDR1 SGHNT and CDR2 YENEEA. Trimming cost V 2 bases and J 4 bases, with 18 bases left between them. This CDR3 has 18 amino acids. CDR3 amino acids: CASSLNQREGAYNSPLHF. As DNA, the CDR3 is TGTGCCAGCAGCTTAAACCAAAGGGAGGGCGCTTATAATTCACCCCTCCACTTT. Full variable domain (rest looked up from reference TRBV11-3 and TRBJ1-6): EAGVVQSPRYKIIEKKQPVAFWCNPISGHNTLYWYLQNLGQGPELLIRYENEEAVDDSQLPKDRFSAERLKGVDSTLKIQPAELGDSAVYLCASSLNQREGAYNSPLHFGNGTRLTVT.

The chain links TRBV5-4 to TRBJ2-7, with D perhaps matching TRBD2 (5 bases). V was trimmed by 4 bases and J by 6 bases, leaving 14 bases between them. This CDR3 comprises 13 residues. The germline CDR1 and CDR2 sequences are SGHNT and YYREEE (reference sequence). CDR3 nucleotide sequence: TGTGCCAGCAGCCAGAAACCGGGGTCCGAGCAGTACTTC. Protein: CASSQKPGSEQYF.

This clone was counted a few times. The rearrangement uses TRBV28 and TRBJ1-2; D may be TRBD1 (6 bases). The CDR3 is 14 residues long. Germline V gives CDR1 MDHEN, CDR2 SYDVKM. V lost 4 bases and J 4 bases, leaving 13 bases between the germline ends. CDR3 bases: TGTGCCAGCAGTTCCTCAGGGACATTCTATGGCTACACCTTC. Translation: CASSSSGTFYGYTF.

The rearrangement uses TRBV27 and TRBJ1-2; 8 bases map to TRBD1. The CDR3 runs to 14 residues. V trimming: 5 bases; J trimming: 4 bases; junction bases outside the gene matches: 6. Germline lookup yields CDR1 MNHEY and CDR2 SMNVEV (reference sequence). The CDR3 reads CASSPHRGTYGYTF. CDR3 DNA sequence: TGTGCCAGCAGTCCCCACAGGGGGACCTATGGCTACACCTTC.

The chain employs TRBV28 and TRBJ1-3; D is perhaps TRBD1 (5 bases). The germline CDR1 and CDR2 sequences are MDHEN and SYDVKM. V lost 5 bases and J lost 1, with 9 bases in between. The CDR3 loop spans 14 amino acids. Here the CDR3 DNA reads TGTGCCAGCAGTGTCGGGGGGTCTGGAAACACCATATATTTT. It yields the protein CASSVGGSGNTIYF.

This rearrangement joins TRBV28 to TRBJ1-6; D unresolved. The CDR3 has 16 amino acids. CDR1 and CDR2 from the germline V gene are MDHEN and SYDVKM. Trimming shortened V by 6 bases and J by 1 base, and 13 bases separated the two germline ends. For the CDR3, the DNA is TGTGCCAGCAGCCCCAAGATGCAGTCCTATAATTCACCCCTCCACTTT. Its protein is CASSPKMQSYNSPLHF.

The chain carries TRBV28 and TRBJ1-2; 8 bases match TRBD1. Trimming at V came to 7 bases and at J to 4 bases, leaving 8 bases not matched to a gene. The CDR3 length is 14 residues. Germline values: CDR1 MDHEN, CDR2 SYDVKM. CDR3 protein: CASTFPGTGYGYTF. CDR3 sequence (DNA): TGTGCCAGCACCTTCCCCGGGACAGGCTATGGCTACACCTTC.

Here the CDR3 reads CASSSVGSSAYEQYF. CDR3 nucleotide sequence: TGTGCCAGCAGCTCTGTGGGGTCTAGCGCCTACGAGCAGTACTTC. The V call is TRBV5-6, the J call TRBJ2-7; TRBD2 is a possible D gene (6 bases). The V end was cut by 3 bases, the J end by 2 bases, with 15 bases between. The CDR3 covers 15 residues. Germline CDR1 is SGHDT and CDR2 is YYEEEE.

This rearrangement joins TRBV19 to TRBJ2-1, with 8 bases matching TRBD1. The CDR3 has 15 amino acids. V dropped 5 bases and J dropped 2; count of bases not matched to a gene: 5. Germline V lookup: CDR1 LNHDA, CDR2 SQIVND (reference sequence). The CDR3 protein is CASSLDRGAYNEQFF. In DNA, the CDR3 is TGTGCCAGTAGTCTCGACAGGGGCGCCTACAATGAGCAGTTCTTC. The whole variable domain, remainder taken from reference TRBV19 and TRBJ2-1, is DGGITQSPKYLFRKEGQNVTLSCEQNLNHDAMYWYRQDPGQGLRLIYYSQIVNDFQKGDIAEGYSVSREKKESFPLTVTSAQKNPTAFYLCASSLDRGAYNEQFFGPGTRLTVL.

The rearrangement links TRBV12-5 to TRBJ1-1, with 10 bases that match TRBD1. CDR1 is LGHNT, CDR2 FRNRAP, per germline. This CDR3 region has 15 residues. The junction had 14 bases not matched to a gene; V was cut back by 5 bases and J by 11 bases. The CDR3 sequence is CASGPSDRDRGSAFF. The CDR3 coding sequence is TGTGCTAGTGGTCCGTCTGACCGGGACAGGGGTAGCGCTTTCTTT.

This chain joins TRBV6-5 and TRBJ2-4; tentative D call: TRBD1 (6 bases). The CDR3 totals 13 residues. CDR1 is MNHEY, CDR2 SVGAGI, per germline. V dropped 6 bases and J dropped 5 bases, with 11 bases sitting between them. CDR3 in DNA: TGTGCCAGCAGGTCGGGACATCAAAACATTCAGTACTTC. This encodes CASRSGHQNIQYF.

The chain uses TRBV5-1 and TRBJ2-3, with D perhaps TRBD1 (6 bases). This CDR3 region has 15 residues. The germline gives CDR1 SGHRS, CDR2 YFSETQ. Trimming shortened V by 4 bases and J by 2 bases, and 14 bases separated the two germline ends. The DNA for the CDR3 is TGCGCCAGCAGCCGCGTTAGACAGGTCACAGATACGCAGTATTTT. Translated: CASSRVRQVTDTQYF.